The rows below give T cell receptor beta chains drawn from one sample of a study of blood T cell repertoires in COVID-19. Sequencing used immunoSEQ multiplex PCR; TCRdb keeps in-frame clones, though not all of them. The sample consists of 350,000 to 400,000 clones, around 89% of them appearing once. The sequenced material came from peripheral blood. All receptors come from a woman between 25 and 40 years old with COVID-19, enrolled during active disease. CDR3s include the opening cysteine and the closing phenylalanine or tryptophan. The D gene is left open where the match is weak. Some rows mark clone size as missing; the rest say once, few, many or name a class of expanded clone.

d_call,j_call,clone_size,v_call,cdr3_aa,cdr3_nt
NA,TRBJ1-5,NA,TRBV7-2,CASSPLFSNQPQHF,TGTGCCAGCAGCCCCCTTTTCAGCAATCAGCCCCAGCATTTT
NA,TRBJ2-3,NA,TRBV5-1,CASSLRGRDGDTQYF,TGCGCCAGCAGCTTGAGAGGGCGGGATGGAGATACGCAGTATTTT
TRBD1,TRBJ2-2,NA,TRBV6-4,CASRLTGGTGELFF,TGTGCCAGCAGACTCACAGGGGGGACCGGGGAGCTGTTTTTT
NA,TRBJ2-2,NA,TRBV7-2,CASSAQATYTGELFF,TGTGCCAGCAGCGCGCAGGCCACGTATACCGGGGAGCTGTTTTTT
NA,TRBJ2-4,NA,TRBV6-5,CASKSGPSSFQYF,TGTGCCAGCAAAAGCGGGCCCTCTTCTTTTCAGTACTTC
NA,TRBJ1-6,NA,TRBV6-5,CASSLNGSPLHF,TGTGCCAGCAGCCTAAACGGTTCACCCCTCCACTTT
TRBD2,TRBJ2-7,NA,TRBV6-5,CASTEGGGLFYEQYF,TGTGCCAGCACCGAGGGCGGGGGGCTGTTCTACGAGCAGTACTTC
NA,TRBJ1-5,NA,TRBV6-6,CASSYSSDQPQHF,TGTGCCAGCAGTTACTCCTCCGATCAGCCCCAGCATTTT
NA,TRBJ1-1,NA,TRBV5-1,CASSQRRRDTEAFF,TGCGCCAGCAGCCAACGGCGCAGGGACACTGAAGCTTTCTTT
TRBD2,TRBJ2-7,NA,TRBV25-1,CASSPSAGGTQFYEQYF,TGTGCCAGCAGCCCCTCCGCGGGGGGGACACAATTCTACGAGCAGTACTTC
NA,TRBJ2-1,few,TRBV4-3,CASSQEGGNEQFF,TGCGCCAGCAGCCAAGAGGGAGGCAATGAGCAGTTCTTC
TRBD2,TRBJ2-7,NA,TRBV11-2,CASSLAAGGGTSYEQYF,TGTGCCAGCAGCTTAGCGGCTGGCGGGGGGACCTCCTACGAGCAGTACTTC
TRBD1,TRBJ1-1,NA,TRBV7-2,CASSLEWDGTGRSGTEAFF,TGTGCCAGCAGCTTAGAGTGGGATGGGACAGGGAGGTCGGGGACTGAAGCTTTCTTT
NA,TRBJ2-1,NA,TRBV7-2,CASSQGEQFF,TGTGCCAGCTCACAGGGTGAGCAGTTCTTC
NA,TRBJ2-3,NA,TRBV27,CASVPVGTDTQYF,TGTGCCAGCGTCCCGGTGGGCACAGATACGCAGTATTTT
NA,TRBJ2-2,NA,TRBV11-3,CASSFGRANTGELFF,TGTGCCAGCAGCTTTGGCCGGGCGAACACCGGGGAGCTGTTTTTT
NA,TRBJ2-3,NA,TRBV6-5,CASRLQGSSTDTQYF,TGTGCCAGCAGGCTACAGGGTAGTTCAACGGATACGCAGTATTTT
NA,TRBJ1-4,few,TRBV7-9,CASSRSRQEPSEKLFF,TGTGCCAGCAGCCGCAGTAGGCAGGAACCGTCTGAAAAACTGTTTTTT
TRBD1,TRBJ2-7,NA,TRBV28,CASRRAPGQGRYEQYF,TGTGCCAGCAGGAGGGCTCCGGGACAGGGAAGGTACGAGCAGTACTTC
NA,TRBJ2-5,NA,TRBV19,CASSQKGIQETQYF,TGTGCCAGTAGTCAAAAGGGGATCCAAGAGACCCAGTACTTC
TRBD1,TRBJ1-2,NA,TRBV13,CASSDRDNYGYTF,TGTGCCAGCAGTGACAGGGATAACTATGGCTACACCTTC
NA,TRBJ2-5,NA,TRBV18,CASSPLEETQYF,TGTGCCAGCTCACCATTGGAGGAGACCCAGTACTTC
NA,TRBJ1-2,NA,TRBV9,CASQTGGDYGYTF,TGTGCCAGCCAAACAGGAGGGGACTATGGCTACACCTTC
NA,TRBJ1-4,NA,TRBV6-2/TRBV6-3,CASSSGTPNEKLFF,TGTGCCAGCAGCAGCGGGACACCCAATGAAAAACTGTTTTTT
NA,TRBJ2-7,NA,TRBV5-1,CASSLASEATEQYF,TGCGCCAGCAGCTTGGCATCGGAAGCGACCGAGCAGTACTTC
TRBD1,TRBJ2-2,NA,TRBV5-1,CASSGGTGAGELFF,TGCGCCAGCAGCGGGGGGACAGGGGCCGGGGAGCTGTTTTTT
TRBD1,TRBJ2-2,NA,TRBV5-1,CASFGTGNTGELFF,TGCGCCAGTTTTGGGACAGGGAACACCGGGGAGCTGTTTTTT
NA,TRBJ1-2,NA,TRBV5-5,CASSLPSDYGYTF,TGTGCCAGCAGCTTACCGTCGGACTATGGCTACACCTTC
NA,TRBJ2-1,NA,TRBV11-2,CASSLEGLGGVIRNEQFF,TGTGCCAGCAGCTTAGAGGGGTTGGGGGGAGTTATACGGAATGAGCAGTTCTTC
TRBD2,TRBJ2-1,NA,TRBV6-2/TRBV6-3,CASSYGPAGGYNEQFF,TGTGCCAGCAGTTACGGTCCAGCGGGGGGATACAATGAGCAGTTCTTC
NA,TRBJ2-4,NA,TRBV2,CASSVGSLAKNIQYF,TGTGCCAGCAGTGTGGGCAGTCTAGCCAAAAACATTCAGTACTTC
NA,TRBJ1-3,NA,TRBV11-3,CASSLGGDPSGNTIYF,TGTGCCAGCAGCTTAGGGGGCGATCCCTCTGGAAACACCATATATTTT
NA,TRBJ1-2,NA,TRBV27,CASSLGGRNGYTF,TGTGCCAGCAGTTTGGGGGGTCGAAATGGCTACACCTTC
TRBD2,TRBJ2-3,NA,TRBV6-1,CASSGPLSGRSTDTQYF,TGTGCCAGCAGTGGCCCCCTTAGCGGGCGGAGCACAGATACGCAGTATTTT
TRBD1,TRBJ1-5,once,TRBV12-3/TRBV12-4,CASSTDRARRHF,TGTGCCAGCAGTACCGACAGGGCCCGGCGGCATTTT
TRBD1,TRBJ2-2,NA,TRBV5-4,CASRGTGAITGELFF,TGTGCCAGCCGCGGGACAGGGGCAATTACCGGGGAGCTGTTTTTT
TRBD1,TRBJ2-2,NA,TRBV3-1/TRBV3-2,CASSQVRRQGARSGTGELFF,TGTGCCAGCAGCCAAGTCAGGAGACAGGGGGCGCGCAGCGGGACCGGGGAGCTGTTTTTT
NA,TRBJ2-7,NA,TRBV29-1,CSVEDHSYEQYF,TGCAGCGTTGAAGATCACAGCTACGAGCAGTACTTC
NA,TRBJ2-1,NA,TRBV24-1,CATSDLGRERDNEQFF,TGTGCCACCAGTGATTTAGGACGGGAGAGGGACAATGAGCAGTTCTTC
NA,TRBJ1-6,NA,TRBV2,CASRGGQSSYNSPLHF,TGTGCCAGCAGGGGGGGGCAGAGCTCCTATAATTCACCCCTCCACTTT
TRBD2,TRBJ2-1,NA,TRBV10-2,CASSEPGLAANEQFF,TGCGCCAGCAGTGAGCCGGGACTAGCGGCGAATGAGCAGTTCTTC
TRBD2,TRBJ2-3,NA,TRBV4-1,CASRGAGGGTDTQYF,TGCGCCAGCAGAGGAGCGGGAGGCGGGACAGATACGCAGTATTTT
TRBD1,TRBJ1-1,NA,TRBV6-2/TRBV6-3,CASSYTGDQAFF,TGTGCCAGCAGTTACACAGGGGACCAAGCTTTCTTT
NA,TRBJ1-4,NA,TRBV28,CASSFRGANEKLFF,TGTGCCAGCTCGTTTCGGGGTGCTAATGAAAAACTGTTTTTT
NA,TRBJ2-3,NA,TRBV19,CASSSRSGTTDTQYF,TGTGCCAGTAGCAGCCGGAGTGGTACCACAGATACGCAGTATTTT
NA,TRBJ2-1,NA,TRBV19,CASIAGPSGSSNEQFF,TGTGCCAGTATCGCCGGGCCCAGCGGAAGCTCCAATGAGCAGTTCTTC
TRBD2,TRBJ2-2,few,TRBV6-5,CASTSGTDTGELFF,TGTGCCAGCACTAGCGGGACTGACACCGGGGAGCTGTTTTTT
NA,TRBJ2-1,NA,TRBV15,CATSRISAGLLGEQFF,TGTGCCACCAGCAGAATCTCAGCGGGTTTACTGGGGGAGCAGTTCTTC